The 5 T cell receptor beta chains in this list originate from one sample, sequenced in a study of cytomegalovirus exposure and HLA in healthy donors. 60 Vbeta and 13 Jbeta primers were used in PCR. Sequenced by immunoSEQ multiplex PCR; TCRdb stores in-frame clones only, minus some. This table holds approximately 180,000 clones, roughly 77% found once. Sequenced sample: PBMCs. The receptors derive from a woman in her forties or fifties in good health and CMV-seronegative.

CDR3 in DNA: TGTGCCAGCAGCTTGGAAACTTTCAGTAGGGGCGATACGCAGTATTTT. Translation gives CASSLETFSRGDTQYF. The chain employs TRBV5-6 and TRBJ2-3; D might be TRBD1 (5 bases). Deletions cut 0 bases from V and 6 bases from J, with 17 bases between. Germline CDR1 reads SGHDT; CDR2 reads YYEEEE. The CDR3 has 16 residues.

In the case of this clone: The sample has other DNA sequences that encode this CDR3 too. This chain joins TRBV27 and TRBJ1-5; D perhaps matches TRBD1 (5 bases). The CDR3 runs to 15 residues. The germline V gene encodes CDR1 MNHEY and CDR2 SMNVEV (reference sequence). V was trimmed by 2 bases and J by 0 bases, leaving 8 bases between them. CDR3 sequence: CASSLRGYSNQPQHF. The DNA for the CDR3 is TGTGCCAGCAGTTTAAGGGGATATAGCAATCAGCCCCAGCATTTT.

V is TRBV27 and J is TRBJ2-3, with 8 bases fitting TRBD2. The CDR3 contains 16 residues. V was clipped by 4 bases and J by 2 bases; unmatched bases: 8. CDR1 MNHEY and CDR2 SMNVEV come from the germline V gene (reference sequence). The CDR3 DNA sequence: TGTGCCAGCAGTTCCCTCGGGGGGGCCCCCACAGATACGCAGTATTTT. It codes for CASSSLGGAPTDTQYF.

Here the CDR3 reads CASSQDRLRLAGGGDTQYF. The CDR3 DNA reads TGCGCCAGCAGCCAAGATCGGTTAAGGCTAGCGGGGGGAGGAGATACGCAGTATTTT. The rearrangement uses TRBV4-3 and TRBJ2-3; 11 bases fit TRBD2. V was pared by 0 bases and J by 5 bases, with 13 bases of the junction left unmatched. Per the germline V gene, CDR1 is LGHNA and CDR2 is YSLEER. This CDR3 has 19 residues.

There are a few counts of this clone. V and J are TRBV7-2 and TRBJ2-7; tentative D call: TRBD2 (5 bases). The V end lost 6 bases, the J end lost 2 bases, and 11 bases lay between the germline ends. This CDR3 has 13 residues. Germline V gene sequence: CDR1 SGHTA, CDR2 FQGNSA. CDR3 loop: CASSYGLPYEQYF. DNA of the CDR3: TGTGCCAGCAGTTACGGACTCCCCTACGAGCAGTACTTC.